Listed here are 25 T cell receptor beta chains from one sample, sequenced in a study of blood T cell repertoires in COVID-19. Measured with immunoSEQ multiplex PCR; TCRdb has only the in-frame clones, and not every one. The sample records over 200,000 clones, 80% to 90% being singletons. The sequenced sample consisted of peripheral blood. The receptors derive from a woman at least 80 years old with active or convalescent COVID-19.

CDR3 bases: TGTGCCAGCAGCTTAGACTGGGGGCAGGACGAGCAGTACTTC. Its protein product is CASSLDWGQDEQYF. The chain uses TRBV7-2 and TRBJ2-7, with a tentative D call TRBD1 (6 bases). The V gene's germline CDR1 is SGHTA and CDR2 FQGNSA. Trimming left V 1 base short and J 5 bases short, with 12 bases between. This CDR3 spans 14 amino acids.

The chain has TRBV7-6 and TRBJ2-3; a possible D gene is TRBD2 (6 bases). V was clipped by 3 bases and J by 1 base, with 8 bases between them. Germline-derived CDR1 and CDR2 are SGHVS and FNYEAQ. CDR3 length: 14 residues. The CDR3 DNA follows: TGTGCCAGCAGCTTCCGACTAGGCACAGATACGCAGTATTTT. Its translation is CASSFRLGTDTQYF.

This clone was recorded once. V and J are TRBV9 and TRBJ2-3, with D perhaps matching TRBD2 (6 bases). The V end was cut by 5 bases, the J end by 5 bases, with 18 bases between. The CDR3 extends over 15 amino acids. The germline CDR1 and CDR2 sequences are SGDLS and YYNGEE. The CDR3 DNA reads TGTGCCAGCAGGGGAGGCGGGCTAGGTGAAGATACGCAGTATTTT. Amino acids: CASRGGGLGEDTQYF.

The chain carries TRBV4-1 and TRBJ2-3; 8 bases are a match to TRBD2. V was pared by 2 bases and J by 2 bases, with 6 bases of the junction left unmatched. Germline values: CDR1 MGHRA, CDR2 YSYEKL. This CDR3 region has 16 residues. Written as DNA, the CDR3 is TGCGCCAGCAGCCAACCGAGCGGGGGCCTCACAGATACGCAGTATTTT. Translating gives CASSQPSGGLTDTQYF.

This chain connects TRBV18 to TRBJ2-3; a weak D match, TRBD2 (5 bases). Germline V gene lookup returns CDR1 KGHSH and CDR2 LQKENI. The V end was cut by 3 bases, the J end by 2 bases, with 12 bases between. This CDR3 has 15 amino acids. CDR3: CASSPRRGDTDTQYF. For the CDR3, the DNA is TGTGCCAGCTCACCTCGACGGGGAGACACAGATACGCAGTATTTT.

This chain connects TRBV11-1 to TRBJ1-1, with TRBD1 as a possible D gene (5 bases). The CDR3 has 14 residues. V shed 7 bases and J shed 7 bases, with 19 bases lying between them. CDR1 is SGHAT and CDR2 is FQDESV in the germline V gene (reference sequence). The CDR3 sequence: CASTAASGFVEAFF. As DNA, the CDR3 is TGTGCCAGCACCGCGGCATCAGGGTTCGTTGAAGCTTTCTTT.

The V gene is TRBV15, the J gene TRBJ1-1; 8 positions match TRBD1. J gave up 7 bases and V 0 bases, and 4 bases lay outside the gene matches. Germline CDR1 reads LNHNV; CDR2 reads YYDKDF (reference sequence). This CDR3 is built from 14 residues. DNA for the CDR3: TGTGCCACCAGCAGAGATATCGACAGGGGTGAAGCTTTCTTT. Its translation: CATSRDIDRGEAFF. Complete variable domain (other parts from reference TRBV15 and TRBJ1-1): DAMVIQNPRYQVTQFGKPVTLSCSQTLNHNVMYWYQQKSSQAPKLLFHYYDKDFNNEADTPDNFQSRRPNTSFCFLDIRSPGLGDTAMYLCATSRDIDRGEAFFGQGTRLTVV.

The genes are TRBV9 and TRBJ1-3; D is ambiguous. Germline-derived CDR1 and CDR2 are SGDLS and YYNGEE. The CDR3 runs to 16 residues. Deletions cut 3 bases from V and 2 bases from J, with 15 bases between. The CDR3 coding sequence is TGTGCCAGCAGCGCCGGAGGTCACTCGCCTGGAAACACCATATATTTT. Amino acids: CASSAGGHSPGNTIYF.

In its sample, this clone was seen once. This chain links TRBV19 with TRBJ1-1, with 9 bases lining up with TRBD1. V gave up 9 bases and J gave up 4 bases; unmatched junction bases: 12. Germline V lookup: CDR1 LNHDA, CDR2 SQIVND (reference sequence). CDR3 size: 15 residues. The CDR3 sequence: CARDLLQGAITEAFF. Here the CDR3 DNA reads TGTGCCAGAGACTTACTACAGGGGGCGATCACTGAAGCTTTCTTT.

J is TRBJ2-1 and V is TRBV11-3; unclear D gene. Germline lookup yields CDR1 SGHNT and CDR2 YENEEA. V was shortened by 5 bases and J by 9 bases, with 8 bases between the two germline ends. The CDR3 is made up of 11 amino acids. In DNA form, the CDR3 reads TGTGCCAGCAGCCTCTACGGTGAGCAGTTCTTC. As protein: CASSLYGEQFF.

The chain joins TRBV19 to TRBJ1-3, with 9 bases fitting TRBD1. Germline V gene lookup returns CDR1 LNHDA and CDR2 SQIVND (reference sequence). The CDR3 is made up of 15 amino acids. Trimming cost V 3 bases and J 3 bases; bases outside gene matches: 3. CDR3 DNA sequence: TGTGCCAGTAGTATCGACAGGGGGTATGGAAACACCATATATTTT. It is translated as CASSIDRGYGNTIYF.

A few counts support this clone. In the same sample, other DNA sequences code for this CDR3. This chain uses TRBV7-8 with TRBJ1-3, with TRBD1 matching over 7 bases. Germline V lookup: CDR1 SGHVS, CDR2 FQNEAQ. CDR3 length: 14 residues. Trimming at V came to 11 bases and at J to 0 bases, leaving 7 bases not matched to a gene. The CDR3 sequence: CAGSTGHSGNTIYF. CDR3 sequence (DNA): TGTGCCGGATCGACAGGGCACTCTGGAAACACCATATATTTT. Full variable domain (rest looked up from reference TRBV7-8 and TRBJ1-3): GAGVSQSPRYKVAKRGQDVALRCDPISGHVSLFWYQQALGQGPEFLTYFQNEAQLDKSGLPSDRFFAERPEGSVSTLKIQRTQQEDSAVYLCAGSTGHSGNTIYFGEGSWLTVV.

The chain uses TRBV4-3 and TRBJ2-5; maybe TRBD2 (6 bases). Germline V gives CDR1 LGHNA, CDR2 YSLEER. The V and J ends lost 4 bases and 3 bases respectively, with 12 bases between them. The CDR3 sequence is 14 residues long. The CDR3: CASSPTLAKETQYF. The CDR3 DNA sequence: TGCGCCAGCAGCCCCACCCTAGCGAAAGAGACCCAGTACTTC.

The chain employs TRBV7-3 and TRBJ2-3; TRBD2 is a possible D gene (7 bases). Trimming left V 5 bases short and J 3 bases short, with 12 bases between. CDR3 size: 14 residues. Germline V gene data show CDR1 as SGHTA and CDR2 as FQGTGA. This CDR3 reads CASSRGGETDTQYF. For the CDR3, the DNA is TGTGCCAGCAGCCGAGGGGGGGAAACAGATACGCAGTATTTT.

This chain links TRBV5-5 with TRBJ1-2; 8 nucleotides agree with TRBD1. CDR1 is SGHKS, CDR2 YYEKEE, per germline (reference sequence). The CDR3 covers 15 residues. With V trimmed by 4 bases and J by 3 bases, 8 bases remained unmatched. The CDR3 DNA follows: TGTGCCAGCAGCGTCACAGGGGGTGCCTACTATGGCTACACCTTC. Protein product: CASSVTGGAYYGYTF.

This chain connects TRBV20-1 to TRBJ1-2, with 8 bases aligning to TRBD1. The CDR3 extends over 14 amino acids. V trimming: 3 bases; J trimming: 6 bases; junction bases outside the gene matches: 9. The germline CDR1 and CDR2 sequences are DFQATT and SNEGSKA (reference sequence). This chain's CDR3 is CSASSRDRTNGYTF. DNA for the CDR3: TGCAGTGCTAGTAGCCGGGACAGGACGAATGGCTACACCTTC.

The rearrangement joins TRBV30 to TRBJ1-4, with 8 bases matching TRBD1. There are 16 residues in the CDR3. Germline loops: CDR1 GTSNPN, CDR2 SVGIG (reference sequence). V lost 5 bases and J lost 3; bases outside the gene matches: 11. CDR3 amino acids: CAWADRVGSANEKLFF. The DNA of the CDR3 is TGTGCCTGGGCGGACAGGGTAGGATCAGCTAATGAAAAACTGTTTTTT.

The chain is built from TRBV9 and TRBJ1-1; TRBD1 matches 8 bases. After removal of 4 bases from V and 4 bases from J, the junction contained 6 bases not matched to a gene. The CDR3 length is 14 residues. CDR1 and CDR2 (germline): SGDLS, YYNGEE. CDR3 in DNA: TGTGCCAGCAGCCCGGGACAGGAAGTCACTGAAGCTTTCTTT. Residues: CASSPGQEVTEAFF.

In nucleotides, the CDR3 is TGTGCCAGCAGGGGGGAGGTTGGCGTTCCTGAAGCTTTCTTT. It is translated as CASRGEVGVPEAFF. The J gene is TRBJ1-1, the V gene TRBV5-4; maybe TRBD1 (5 bases). Trimming took off 5 bases at V and 6 bases at J, with 17 bases between the two ends. This CDR3 spans 14 amino acids. Germline V gives CDR1 SGHNT, CDR2 YYREEE (reference sequence). The full variable domain, completed using reference TRBV5-4 and TRBJ1-1, is ETGVTQSPTHLIKTRGQQVTLRCSSQSGHNTVSWYQQALGQGPQFIFQYYREEENGRGNFPPRFSGLQFPNYSSELNVNALELDDSALYLCASRGEVGVPEAFFGQGTRLTVV.

This chain connects TRBV19 to TRBJ2-5; 10 positions agree with TRBD1. V shed 10 bases and J 7 bases; nucleotides not matched to a gene: 15. Germline assignment: CDR1 LNHDA and CDR2 SQIVND (reference sequence). The CDR3 is 15 residues long. The CDR3 nucleotides are TGTGCCACCAGGGACCCGGGACAGGGGCGTTGGACCCAGTACTTC. Amino acids: CATRDPGQGRWTQYF.

CDR3 sequence (DNA): TGCAGCGTTAGCGTCGGTGCCGGGTCACCCCTCCACTTT. This codes for CSVSVGAGSPLHF. The J gene is TRBJ1-6, the V gene TRBV29-1; D uncertain. This CDR3 region has 13 residues. Germline V gives CDR1 SQVTM, CDR2 ANQGSEA. V was shortened by 5 bases and J by 10 bases, with 15 bases between the two germline ends. The full variable domain, with the rest looked up from reference TRBV29-1 and TRBJ1-6, is SAVISQKPSRDICQRGTSLTIQCQVDSQVTMMFWYRQQPGQSLTLIATANQGSEATYESGFVIDKFPISRPNLTFSTLTVSNMSPEDSSIYLCSVSVGAGSPLHFGNGTRLTVT.

In DNA, the CDR3 is TGTGCCAGCAGCCCAGGGACAGGGGACACAGATACGCAGTATTTT. It specifies CASSPGTGDTDTQYF. The chain employs TRBV3-1 (or the pseudogene TRBV3-2) and TRBJ2-3; 10 bases fit TRBD1. In germline, CDR1 is LGHDT, CDR2 YNNKEL (reference sequence). V trimming: 4 bases; J trimming: 2 bases; junction bases outside the gene matches: 3. This CDR3 is 15 amino acids long.

This sequence joins TRBV12-3 or TRBV12-4 and TRBJ2-7; 7 bases are shared with TRBD1. V lost 5 bases to trimming and J lost 1 base; unmatched junction nucleotides: 2. This CDR3 is built from 13 residues. CDR3 bases: TGTGCCAGCAGTCGGGACAGATCCTACGAGCAGTACTTC. It is translated as CASSRDRSYEQYF.

The genes are TRBV4-3 and TRBJ2-1; TRBD1 aligns across 8 bases. CDR3 length: 19 amino acids. V shed 0 bases, J shed 0 bases, and the junction held 10 bases outside the gene matches. Germline V gives CDR1 LGHNA, CDR2 YSLEER. The CDR3 protein is CASSQDQGTGDRSYNEQFF. In nucleotides, the CDR3 is TGCGCCAGCAGCCAAGATCAAGGGACAGGCGACCGCTCCTACAATGAGCAGTTCTTC.

This rearrangement joins TRBV7-8 to TRBJ2-7; 9 nucleotides agree with TRBD2. CDR1 and CDR2 (germline): SGHVS, FQNEAQ. The junction had 9 bases not matched to a gene; V was cut back by 5 bases and J by 1 base. The CDR3 is made up of 16 amino acids. CDR3 sequence (DNA): TGTGCCAGCAGCCCCGGGGTAGCGGGAGAGTCCTACGAGCAGTACTTC. Translating gives CASSPGVAGESYEQYF.